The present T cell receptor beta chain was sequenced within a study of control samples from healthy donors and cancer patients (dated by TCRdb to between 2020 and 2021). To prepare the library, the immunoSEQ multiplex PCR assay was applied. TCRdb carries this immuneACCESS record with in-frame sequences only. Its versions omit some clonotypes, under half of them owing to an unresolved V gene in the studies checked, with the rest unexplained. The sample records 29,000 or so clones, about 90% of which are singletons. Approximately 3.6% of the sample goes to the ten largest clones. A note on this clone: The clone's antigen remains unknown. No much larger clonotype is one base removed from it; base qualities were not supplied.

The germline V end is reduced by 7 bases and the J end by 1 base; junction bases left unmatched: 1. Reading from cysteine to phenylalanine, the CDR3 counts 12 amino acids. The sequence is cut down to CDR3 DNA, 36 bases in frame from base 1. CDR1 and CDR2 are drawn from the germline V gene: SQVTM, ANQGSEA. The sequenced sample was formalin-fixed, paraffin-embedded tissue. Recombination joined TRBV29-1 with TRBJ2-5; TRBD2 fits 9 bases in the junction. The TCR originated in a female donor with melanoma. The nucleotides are TGCAGCGGCGGGAGGGGCCAAGAGACCCAGTACTTC. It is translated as CSGGRGQETQYF.